The 19 T cell receptor beta chains listed next were all sequenced from one sample in a study of blood T cell repertoires in COVID-19. Data came from immunoSEQ multiplex PCR; TCRdb stores just in-frame clones and leaves some out. The sample lists some 320,000 clones; roughly 90% were seen once. The specimen sequenced was PBMCs or T cells enriched from blood (not recorded which). These receptors all come from a man aged 60 to 75 who had recovered from COVID-19.

The chain is built from TRBV4-3 and TRBJ1-6; D not certain. V lost 0 bases, J lost 7 bases, and 13 bases lay in between. The CDR3 spans 16 residues. Germline assignment: CDR1 LGHNA and CDR2 YSLEER. CDR3 amino acids: CASSQDPSPGNSPLHF. The CDR3 DNA reads as TGCGCCAGCAGCCAAGATCCCTCTCCGGGGAATTCACCCCTCCACTTT.

A single count supports this clone. V is TRBV11-2 and J is TRBJ2-7; 9 nucleotides align to TRBD2. Per the germline V gene, CDR1 is SGHAT and CDR2 is FQNNGV. Trimming took 3 bases from V and 2 from J; bases not matched to a gene: 5. This CDR3 comprises 15 residues. In DNA form, the CDR3 reads TGTGCCAGCAGCTTCGGACTAGCGACAACCTACGAGCAGTACTTC. It specifies CASSFGLATTYEQYF.

This chain connects TRBV12-3 or TRBV12-4 to TRBJ1-1; tentatively, D is TRBD1 (5 bases). CDR3 length: 12 amino acids. V was shortened by 8 bases and J by 13 bases, with 20 bases between the two germline ends. This chain's CDR3 is CASEGLHRLRFF. CDR3 nucleotide sequence: TGTGCCAGCGAGGGACTCCACCGCTTGCGTTTCTTT.

V usage is TRBV9 and J usage is TRBJ2-3, with D perhaps matching TRBD1 (6 bases). The germline V and J ends were trimmed by 6 bases and 0 bases, with 17 bases remaining between them. This CDR3 has 16 amino acids. Germline V lookup: CDR1 SGDLS, CDR2 YYNGEE. The CDR3 region is CASTPPDSSSTDTQYF. CDR3 bases: TGTGCCAGCACCCCCCCGGACAGTTCTAGCACAGATACGCAGTATTTT.

The chain is built from TRBV14 and TRBJ2-4, with D possibly being TRBD1 (6 bases). The CDR3 covers 17 residues. The V end lost 0 bases, the J end lost 0 bases, and 12 bases lay between the germline ends. Looked up from germline, CDR1 is SGHDN and CDR2 is FVKESK. CDR3 DNA sequence: TGTGCCAGCAGCCAAGATACAGGGATTATAGCCAAAAACATTCAGTACTTC. Translated: CASSQDTGIIAKNIQYF. The full variable domain, completed using reference TRBV14 and TRBJ2-4, is EAGVTQFPSHSVIEKGQTVTLRCDPISGHDNLYWYRRVMGKEIKFLLHFVKESKQDESGMPNNRFLAERTGGTYSTLKVQPAELEDSGVYFCASSQDTGIIAKNIQYFGAGTRLSVL.

The chain is built from TRBV7-6 and TRBJ2-5; 8 nucleotides agree with TRBD2. The CDR3 totals 16 residues. Trimming took 3 bases from V and 1 from J; bases not matched to a gene: 7. The germline V gene encodes CDR1 SGHVS and CDR2 FNYEAQ. The CDR3 DNA reads TGTGCCAGCAGCTTCATTGCGGGGGGACGCCAAGAGACCCAGTACTTC. Translated, it gives CASSFIAGGRQETQYF. The variable domain in full, completed from reference TRBV7-6 and TRBJ2-5, reads GAGVSQSPRYKVTKRGQDVALRCDPISGHVSLYWYRQALGQGPEFLTYFNYEAQQDKSGLPNDRFSAERPEGSISTLTIQRTEQRDSAMYRCASSFIAGGRQETQYFGPGTRLLVL.

V and J are TRBV9 and TRBJ2-3, with D perhaps TRBD2 (7 bases). This CDR3 comprises 16 residues. The ends were cut back, 4 bases at V and 3 bases at J, with 18 bases in the middle. CDR1 and CDR2 (germline): SGDLS, YYNGEE. CDR3 DNA: TGTGCCAGCAGCTCCACAGACGGGGGGCTAACAGATACGCAGTATTTT. Amino acids: CASSSTDGGLTDTQYF.

The genes are TRBV3-1 (or the pseudogene TRBV3-2) and TRBJ1-1; tentative D call: TRBD1 (6 bases). Germline V CDR1 and CDR2: LGHDT, YNNKEL (reference sequence). The CDR3 contains 14 residues. V lost 5 bases, J lost 4 bases, and 14 bases lay in between. The CDR3 DNA reads as TGTGCCAGCAGCAAACAGGCAGGGGTCACTGAAGCTTTCTTT. Its protein product is CASSKQAGVTEAFF.

The chain recombines TRBV2 with TRBJ2-2, with D tentatively TRBD2 (5 bases). Trimming shortened V by 2 bases and J by 7 bases, and 8 bases separated the two germline ends. Germline CDR1 reads SNHLY; CDR2 reads FYNNEI. The CDR3 has 13 residues. The CDR3 coding sequence is TGTGCCAGCAGTGAATGGGAGATCGGGGAGCTGTTTTTT. This encodes CASSEWEIGELFF.

This clone was counted a single time. This chain links TRBV12-5 with TRBJ2-2, with TRBD2 matching over 7 bases. Trimming removed 4 bases from V and 6 bases from J; junction bases left unmatched: 8. CDR1 is LGHNT and CDR2 is FRNRAP in the germline V gene. This CDR3 spans 15 amino acids. Here the CDR3 reads CASGSSQGRAGELFF. The CDR3 nucleotides read TGTGCTAGTGGTTCGTCCCAAGGGAGGGCCGGGGAGCTGTTTTTT.

This chain connects TRBV29-1 to TRBJ2-1; TRBD2 agrees at 7 bases. The length of the CDR3 is 14 residues. Germline loops: CDR1 SQVTM, CDR2 ANQGSEA. V shed 1 base, J shed 2 bases, and the junction held 2 bases outside the gene matches. CDR3 DNA sequence: TGCAGCGTTGAAGGTGCGGGAGCCTACAATGAGCAGTTCTTC. Translating it yields CSVEGAGAYNEQFF.

This sequence joins TRBV5-8 and TRBJ1-6; 8 bases match TRBD1. CDR3 length equals 14 residues. Germline V gene data show CDR1 as SGHTS and CDR2 as YDEGEE. J gave up 10 bases and V 4 bases, and 7 bases lay outside the gene matches. The CDR3 sequence: CASSLRQGWSPLHF. CDR3 bases: TGTGCCAGCAGCCTTAGACAGGGGTGGTCACCCCTCCACTTT.

This chain connects TRBV15 to TRBJ1-2; 7 bases line up with TRBD1. Germline values: CDR1 LNHNV, CDR2 YYDKDF (reference sequence). The CDR3 spans 13 residues. V trimming: 6 bases; J trimming: 2 bases; junction bases outside the gene matches: 3. This CDR3 is CATRTGNNYGYTF. The CDR3 bases are TGTGCCACCAGGACAGGGAACAACTATGGCTACACCTTC.

The chain recombines TRBV3-1 (or the pseudogene TRBV3-2) with TRBJ1-3; D may be TRBD1 (6 bases). The CDR3 covers 19 residues. V lost 0 bases and J 0 bases, leaving 18 bases between the germline ends. Germline-derived CDR1 and CDR2 are LGHDT and YNNKEL (reference sequence). Here the CDR3 DNA reads TGTGCCAGCAGCCAAGACGAAGCAGGGGAATGGCTCTCTGGAAACACCATATATTTT. This encodes CASSQDEAGEWLSGNTIYF.

This clone came up once. The chain is built from TRBV6-2 or TRBV6-3 and TRBJ2-1; 8 nucleotides align to TRBD2. Germline V gene sequence: CDR1 MNHEY, CDR2 SVGEGT. V gave up 5 bases and J gave up 1 base; unmatched junction bases: 4. The CDR3 has 15 amino acids. CDR3 nucleotides: TGTGCCAGCAGTGTTAGCGGGGTTTCCTACAATGAGCAGTTCTTC. Translating it yields CASSVSGVSYNEQFF.

The DNA of the CDR3 is TGTGCCAGTAGTCAGGGACAGGGGGCGCATCAGCCCCAGCATTTT. It is translated as CASSQGQGAHQPQHF. This rearrangement joins TRBV19 to TRBJ1-5, with TRBD1 matching 12 bases. The CDR3 loop spans 15 amino acids. Germline loops: CDR1 LNHDA, CDR2 SQIVND (reference sequence). V shed 5 bases, J shed 5 bases, and the junction held 4 bases outside the gene matches.

The V call is TRBV5-8, the J call TRBJ2-2; TRBD1 is a possible D gene (6 bases). Trimming stripped 2 bases from V and 7 bases from J, with 15 bases between. CDR1 and CDR2 (germline): SGHTS, YDEGEE. The CDR3 runs 15 residues. The CDR3, as DNA: TGTGCCAGCAGCTTTCTTGTCAGGGGAAGCGGGGAGCTGTTTTTT. It encodes CASSFLVRGSGELFF.

This chain uses TRBV12-5 with TRBJ2-4; possibly TRBD2 for D (6 bases). Per germline, CDR1 LGHNT and CDR2 FRNRAP. The CDR3 sequence is 17 residues long. V lost 2 bases and J 1 base, leaving 15 bases between the germline ends. The CDR3 DNA reads TGTGCTAGTGGTTTGTCTAGCAGGAGCGGGGCCAAAAACATTCAGTACTTC. It specifies CASGLSSRSGAKNIQYF.

The V call is TRBV7-9, the J call TRBJ2-2; D possibly corresponds to TRBD1 (5 bases). Trimming pared 5 bases from V and 7 bases from J, leaving 14 bases between. The CDR3 spans 14 residues. CDR1 and CDR2 from the germline V gene are SEHNR and FQNEAQ (reference sequence). Written as DNA, the CDR3 is TGTGCCAGCAGCCTTACCAGGGAAATCGGGGAGCTGTTTTTT. Amino acids: CASSLTREIGELFF.